This T cell receptor beta chain was sequenced for a study of blood T cell repertoires in COVID-19. Overall study context: Specimens from acute and convalescent COVID-19 originated in the United States, Italy and Spain. T cells, B-cell-depleted T cells, or PBMCs provided the cDNA or gDNA that served as material.

Trimming shortened V by 4 bases and J by 3 bases, and 7 bases separated the two germline ends. Germline V gene data show CDR1 as LNHDA and CDR2 as SQIVND (reference sequence). The CDR3 is 13 amino acids. In the authors' workflow: Quantification of nucleated cells was approximated via reference gene primer amplification. TCRdb's table, derived via immunoSEQ multiplex PCR, lists solely in-frame clones and lacks some. The DNA was the basis for D and trimming; V, J and clone size are from that table. The sample records roughly 43,000 clones, 88% being singletons. The chain uses TRBV19 and TRBJ2-1; TRBD2 is a possible D gene (5 bases). What was sequenced was peripheral blood. The source is a human donor in a cohort sampled during active COVID-19. The CDR3 is CASSTGLYNEQFF. DNA of the CDR3: TGTGCCAGTAGTACCGGACTCTACAATGAGCAGTTCTTC.